The T cell receptor beta chain described here comes from a study of T cell responses to AZD1222 COVID-19 vaccine. This CDR3 is 13 amino acids long. V lost 1 base to trimming and J lost 5 bases, with 8 bases between them. The assay was immunoSEQ multiplex PCR, and TCRdb's table has in-frame clones only and misses some. Of about 150,000 clones detected, more than 80% appear once; the ten largest clones hold 3% to 3.5%. General observations from the study: No day 14 peak samples; only post-peak repertoires were characterized. Nearly half of unique spike-specific TCRs reportedly avoided B.1.351 and B.1.1.7 mutated regions. Donor demographics were predominantly white British with a female majority; clonal diversity may be underestimated. Increased Spike-specific TCR breadth and depth were observed after two AZD1222 doses.

For this clone: As yet, its antigen is unknown.

The chain joins TRBV12-3 or TRBV12-4 to TRBJ1-2; tentative D call: TRBD1 (5 bases). The origin of this receptor is an adult who received the AZD1222 COVID-19 vaccine. This material consisted of peripheral blood, taken 28 days after the second AZD1222 dose. The DNA for the CDR3 is TGTGCCAGCAGTTTAGTCGACAGTTATGGCTACACCTTC. The encoded protein is CASSLVDSYGYTF.